The 21 T cell receptor beta chains presented below share a single source sample, sequenced in a study of blood T cell repertoires in COVID-19. The assay was immunoSEQ multiplex PCR, and TCRdb's table has in-frame clones only and misses some. The sample includes about 350,000 clones, roughly nine tenths of them seen just once. The specimen sequenced was peripheral blood. These receptors originate from a woman in her fifties or sixties with COVID-19, enrolled during active disease.

The V call is TRBV4-2, the J call TRBJ2-3; 12 bases align to TRBD1. The CDR3 is made up of 17 amino acids. Looked up from germline, CDR1 is LGHNA and CDR2 is YNFKEQ. The J segment lost 4 bases and the V segment lost 4 bases, leaving 9 bases of the junction unmatched. The CDR3 protein is CASSPGGGQGAADTQYF. The CDR3 bases are TGTGCCAGCAGCCCCGGCGGGGGACAGGGGGCGGCAGATACGCAGTATTTT.

This chain uses TRBV3-1 (or the pseudogene TRBV3-2) with TRBJ2-1; 13 bases match TRBD2. The J segment lost 9 bases and the V segment lost 3 bases, leaving 11 bases of the junction unmatched. CDR1 and CDR2 from the germline V gene are LGHDT and YNNKEL (reference sequence). CDR3 length equals 17 residues. For the CDR3, the DNA is TGTGCCAGCAGCCAGCCCTCACTAGCGGGGGGGGTCGGTGAGCAGTTCTTC. This codes for CASSQPSLAGGVGEQFF.

This chain joins TRBV6-4 and TRBJ2-1, with TRBD2 matching 7 bases. The CDR3 is 15 residues long. The J segment lost 2 bases and the V segment lost 2 bases, leaving 3 bases of the junction unmatched. Germline lookup yields CDR1 MRHNA and CDR2 SNTAGT. The CDR3 DNA sequence: TGTGCCAGCAGTGACGGGCTAGCGGCCTACAATGAGCAGTTCTTC. Translation gives CASSDGLAAYNEQFF.

The chain uses TRBV15 and TRBJ1-2, with 9 bases lining up with TRBD1. The CDR3 spans 16 residues. V lost 2 bases to trimming and J lost 4 bases; unmatched junction nucleotides: 8. The V gene's germline CDR1 is LNHNV and CDR2 YYDKDF (reference sequence). CDR3 residues: CATSRLDRGVGYGYTF. As DNA, the CDR3 is TGTGCCACCAGCAGACTAGACAGGGGGGTAGGCTATGGCTACACCTTC.

This rearrangement joins TRBV7-3 to TRBJ2-1, with D possibly matching TRBD2 (6 bases). V was cut by 5 bases and J by 6 bases, with 17 bases left in between. Germline loops: CDR1 SGHTA, CDR2 FQGTGA. CDR3 length: 15 amino acids. The CDR3 protein is CASSLGTVPGNEQFF. In nucleotides, the CDR3 is TGTGCCAGCAGCCTAGGGACTGTTCCCGGCAATGAGCAGTTCTTC.

The CDR3 spells CASSFFLGLAGGQNEQFF. CDR3 nucleotide sequence: TGTGCCAGCAGCTTTTTTCTGGGACTAGCGGGGGGGCAGAATGAGCAGTTCTTC. The rearrangement links TRBV7-9 to TRBJ2-1; 16 nucleotides agree with TRBD2. The CDR3 loop spans 18 amino acids. J was trimmed by 7 bases and V by 3 bases; bases with no gene match: 9. Germline assignment: CDR1 SEHNR and CDR2 FQNEAQ (reference sequence).

The V and J genes are TRBV18 and TRBJ1-1, with TRBD1 as a possible D gene (6 bases). Trimming removed 1 base from V and 0 bases from J, with 6 bases in between. This CDR3 is 14 amino acids long. Germline values: CDR1 KGHSH, CDR2 LQKENI. Written as DNA, the CDR3 is TGTGCCAGCTCACCACAGGGGGTGAACACTGAAGCTTTCTTT. It is translated as CASSPQGVNTEAFF.

This chain joins TRBV6-4 and TRBJ1-6, with 11 nucleotides matching TRBD1. Germline V CDR1 and CDR2: MRHNA, SNTAGT. Trimming removed 5 bases from V and 9 bases from J; junction bases left unmatched: 3. CDR3 length: 14 amino acids. As DNA, the CDR3 is TGTGCCAGCAGTAGGGACAGGGGGGCTTCACCCCTCCACTTT. Its protein product is CASSRDRGASPLHF.

The genes are TRBV2 and TRBJ2-3; 7 bases are shared with TRBD2. There are 14 residues in the CDR3. After removal of 7 bases from V and 0 bases from J, the junction contained 4 bases not matched to a gene. In germline, CDR1 is SNHLY, CDR2 FYNNEI. CDR3 sequence (DNA): TGTGCCAGCAATCGCGGGGGAAGCACAGATACGCAGTATTTT. Its protein product is CASNRGGSTDTQYF.

The gene calls are TRBV21-1 and TRBJ2-1; no DNA check was done on the table's D call, TRBD1. TRBV21-1 is noted as a pseudogene. The CDR3 is 16 residues long. The CDR3 spells CASSKVGQDPYNEQFF. CDR3 bases: TGTGCCAGCAGCAAAGTGGGACAGGACCCTTACAATGAGCAGTTCTTC.

The chain links TRBV29-1 to TRBJ1-2; D call uncertain. From germline, CDR1 is SQVTM and CDR2 ANQGSEA. The CDR3 has 15 residues. V shed 0 bases and J shed 7 bases, with 18 bases lying between them. CDR3 loop: CSVEDPDFRPGGYTF. The CDR3 coding sequence is TGCAGCGTTGAAGATCCAGACTTCAGACCCGGTGGCTACACCTTC.

CDR3 bases: TGTGCCAGCAGCGCCGGGATCCTAGCATCCCCTAGAAACACCATATATTTT. It codes for CASSAGILASPRNTIYF. The chain employs TRBV9 and TRBJ1-3; D call uncertain. Trimming stripped 3 bases from V and 5 bases from J, with 21 bases between. This CDR3 spans 17 amino acids. Germline assignment: CDR1 SGDLS and CDR2 YYNGEE.

As regards this clone: This sample includes further DNA sequences coding for the same CDR3. The rearrangement uses TRBV9 and TRBJ2-5; D unresolved. This CDR3 has 12 amino acids. CDR1 is SGDLS and CDR2 is YYNGEE in the germline V gene. V was shortened by 3 bases and J by 5 bases, with 8 bases between the two germline ends. The chain's CDR3 is CASSDAGETQYF. CDR3 DNA: TGTGCCAGCAGCGATGCCGGGGAGACCCAGTACTTC.

Note on this clone: Its ends do not fully match the called genes, so a read error is possible. The chain is built from TRBV11-2 and TRBJ1-1; D gene ambiguous. Per germline, CDR1 SGHAT and CDR2 FQNNGV. CDR3 length equals 14 residues. The CDR3 here is CASSFTQVNTEAFF. As DNA, the CDR3 is TGTGCCAGCAGCTTTACCCAGGTGAATACTGAAGCTTTCTTT.

V is TRBV3-1 (or the pseudogene TRBV3-2) and J is TRBJ1-2; D is possibly TRBD1 (5 bases). Germline CDR1 LGHDT, CDR2 YNNKEL (reference sequence). The CDR3 has 18 residues. V lost 0 bases and J lost 6, with 23 bases in between. The CDR3 reads CASSQEELLRRGVDGYTF. CDR3 sequence (DNA): TGTGCCAGCAGCCAAGAGGAGCTGCTCCGGAGGGGAGTGGATGGCTACACCTTC.

The chain recombines TRBV5-1 with TRBJ2-2; TRBD1 matches at 9 bases. CDR1 SGHRS and CDR2 YFSETQ come from the germline V gene. The CDR3 consists of 16 residues. The junction had 11 bases not matched to a gene; V was cut back by 4 bases and J by 7 bases. The CDR3 nucleotides read TGCGCCAGCAGCGCAACCGGGACAGGGTCGGTCGGGGAGCTGTTTTTT. Protein: CASSATGTGSVGELFF.

The chain is built from TRBV4-2 and TRBJ1-5; 7 positions agree with TRBD1. This CDR3 has 14 residues. V lost 4 bases, J lost 9 bases, and 9 bases stayed unmatched. Germline V lookup: CDR1 LGHNA, CDR2 YNFKEQ. CDR3 amino acids: CASSRTGALGPQHF. The CDR3, as DNA: TGTGCCAGCAGCCGCACAGGGGCACTTGGGCCCCAGCATTTT.

This chain connects TRBV18 to TRBJ2-2, with D possibly matching TRBD2 (5 bases). With 2 bases removed from V and 0 bases from J, the gap between germline ends came to 10 bases. The CDR3 has 16 amino acids. Germline lookup yields CDR1 KGHSH and CDR2 LQKENI. CDR3 protein: CASSPSWRSNTGELFF. The CDR3 DNA follows: TGTGCCAGCTCACCATCATGGAGGTCGAACACCGGGGAGCTGTTTTTT.

The gene calls are TRBV4-1 and TRBJ2-3; D uncertain. The CDR3 totals 13 residues. The V gene lost 2 bases and the J gene lost 3 bases, with 6 bases spanning the gap. The germline V gene has CDR1 MGHRA and CDR2 YSYEKL. CDR3 nucleotides: TGCGCCAGCAGCCAAACACTAACAGATACGCAGTATTTT. Residues: CASSQTLTDTQYF.

This clone has a handful of counts. The DNA for the CDR3 is TGTGCCAGCAGTCCAGGGCCGCGGGGGTACACCTTC. This translates into CASSPGPRGYTF. The V call is TRBV28, the J call TRBJ1-2; maybe TRBD1 (5 bases). CDR1 MDHEN and CDR2 SYDVKM come from the germline V gene. V dropped 5 bases and J dropped 11 bases, with 15 bases sitting between them. The CDR3 is 12 residues long.

The chain combines TRBV5-5 with TRBJ1-1, with 8 bases fitting TRBD1. Trimming removed 3 bases from V and 4 bases from J; junction bases left unmatched: 2. CDR1 is SGHKS, CDR2 YYEKEE, per germline (reference sequence). CDR3 size: 13 residues. The CDR3 is CASSSGGVTEAFF. The CDR3 coding sequence is TGTGCCAGCAGCTCAGGGGGCGTCACTGAAGCTTTCTTT. The whole variable domain, remainder taken from reference TRBV5-5 and TRBJ1-1, is DAGVTQSPTHLIKTRGQQVTLRCSPISGHKSVSWYQQVLGQGPQFIFQYYEKEERGRGNFPDRFSARQFPNYSSELNVNALLLGDSALYLCASSSGGVTEAFFGQGTRLTVV.